This TCR beta chain was identified during a study of Graves' ophthalmopathy and Graves' hyperthyroidism. V lost 8 bases to trimming and J lost 3 bases, with 29 bases between them. The CDR3 is 18 residues long. Germline-derived CDR1 and CDR2 are LNHDA and SQIVND (reference sequence). This clonotype occurred a few times. The authors enrolled newly diagnosed hyperthyroidism patients aged 18 to 65 with under 2 months' duration. TCR beta CDR3 amplification used RNA transcripts. Second-round multiplex PCR came after first-round RT-PCR with HTBI primers. MiXCR, applied by TCRdb to the multiplex PCR reads, yields one record per CDR3 protein. The data contain over a million distinct CDR3 sequences, 35% to 40% of them singletons.

This chain uses TRBV19 with TRBJ2-7, with TRBD1 as a possible D gene (5 bases). The receptor's source is an adult man with Graves' hyperthyroidism. The sequenced sample was peripheral blood or thyroid tissue (not recorded which). The CDR3 DNA is TGTGCCAGTCAGTTAGGACACGGCGTTGGGGCGATGATCTACGAGCAGTACTTC. Translated: CASQLGHGVGAMIYEQYF.